The count of the clone carrying this T cell receptor (beta chain) is one. The record originates from a study of technical replicates of blood from a few donors. The V end lost 4 bases, the J end lost 8 bases, and 18 bases lay between the germline ends. The CDR3 loop spans 15 amino acids. The V gene's germline CDR1 is SGHNT and CDR2 YENEEA. The assay was immunoSEQ multiplex PCR, and TCRdb's table has in-frame clones only and misses some. The sample records about 75,000 clones, approximately 96% being singletons. The receptor's source is a human donor in good health. This chain uses TRBV11-3 with TRBJ2-1; a possible D gene is TRBD2 (6 bases). The sequenced sample consisted of T cells isolated from PBMCs. The DNA of the CDR3 is TGTGCCAGCAGCTCTACTCCCTATTGGAGGGATGAGCAGTTCTTC. Its protein is CASSSTPYWRDEQFF.